These 25 T cell receptor beta chains were sequenced from one sample in a study of T cells in Graves' hyperthyroidism and ophthalmopathy. Amplification yielded TCR beta CDR3 regions, with RNA transcripts as the source. The TCR CDR3 was amplified in a first-round RT-PCR using the HTBI primer set. TCRdb processed the multiplex PCR reads anew with MiXCR; each CDR3 protein has one entry. The table shows about 480,000 distinct CDR3 sequences, with approximately 15% occurring only once. The material sequenced was blood. The receptors originated from a woman in her late teens or twenties with Graves' hyperthyroidism.

The table lists this clonotype with many counts. The chain recombines TRBV29-1 with TRBJ1-1, with 7 nucleotides matching TRBD1. The CDR3 contains 11 residues. Germline V gene lookup returns CDR1 SQVTM and CDR2 ANQGSEA. Losses at the gene ends were 7 bases for V and 5 bases for J; bases not matched to a gene: 4. The DNA of the CDR3 is TGCAGCGCGGGACAGTGGACTGAAGCTTTCTTT. Protein product: CSAGQWTEAFF. The full variable domain, completed using reference TRBV29-1 and TRBJ1-1, is SAVISQKPSRDICQRGTSLTIQCQVDSQVTMMFWYRQQPGQSLTLIATANQGSEATYESGFVIDKFPISRPNLTFSTLTVSNMSPEDSSIYLCSAGQWTEAFFGQGTRLTVV.

This clonotype was seen more than once but under ten times. The V and J genes are TRBV24-1 and TRBJ2-7, with 7 bases identical to TRBD2. This CDR3 is 15 amino acids long. Looked up from germline, CDR1 is KGHDR and CDR2 is SFDVKD. V gave up 11 bases and J gave up 5 bases; unmatched junction bases: 17. DNA for the CDR3: TGTGCCATCACCGGTCAACGCGGGGGAATCCACGAGCAGTACTTC. Protein product: CAITGQRGGIHEQYF.

This clonotype was recorded only once. The V and J genes are TRBV20-1 and TRBJ2-4; unclear D gene. Germline-derived CDR1 and CDR2 are DFQATT and SNEGSKA (reference sequence). The CDR3 contains 15 residues. The V and J ends lost 7 bases and 0 bases respectively, with 16 bases between them. The CDR3 DNA follows: TGCAGTGTTGACCTTAGTATGTTAGCCAAAAACATTCAGTACTTC. This gives the protein CSVDLSMLAKNIQYF.

In this sample, this clonotype turned up many times. The chain has TRBV2 and TRBJ2-3, with TRBD2 as a possible D gene (5 bases). Germline V CDR1 and CDR2: SNHLY, FYNNEI. V was pared by 6 bases and J by 2 bases, with 12 bases between. CDR3 length: 14 residues. The CDR3 coding sequence is TGTGCCAGCAGACCGGCGGGTTACACAGATACGCAGTATTTT. It translates to CASRPAGYTDTQYF.

Only a few counts were recorded for this clonotype. This sequence joins TRBV5-1 and TRBJ1-4; tentatively, D is TRBD1 (6 bases). This CDR3 spans 15 amino acids. Germline CDR1 SGHRS, CDR2 YFSETQ. Trimming stripped 2 bases from V and 3 bases from J, with 11 bases between. The CDR3 here is CASSLEGHSNEKLFF. The DNA of the CDR3 is TGCGCCAGCAGCTTAGAGGGACACTCTAATGAAAAACTGTTTTTT.

This clonotype has a count of ten or more. The chain couples TRBV15 to TRBJ1-1; D is perhaps TRBD1 (5 bases). The CDR3 spans 14 residues. V lost 0 bases to trimming and J lost 1 base, with 6 bases between them. Germline assignment: CDR1 LNHNV and CDR2 YYDKDF (reference sequence). CDR3 sequence reads: CATSREGGNTEAFF. CDR3 sequence (DNA): TGTGCCACCAGCAGAGAGGGGGGGAACACTGAAGCTTTCTTT.

The chain joins TRBV7-3 to TRBJ2-1; D perhaps matches TRBD2 (6 bases). Deletions cut 1 base from V and 16 bases from J, with 17 bases between. This CDR3 spans 13 amino acids. Germline V lookup: CDR1 SGHTA, CDR2 FQGTGA. The CDR3 reads CASSLNPGGGPFF. In DNA, the CDR3 is TGTGCCAGCAGCTTAAACCCTGGAGGAGGGCCTTTCTTC. Complete variable domain (other parts from reference TRBV7-3 and TRBJ2-1): GAGVSQTPSNKVTEKGKYVELRCDPISGHTALYWYRQSLGQGPEFLIYFQGTGAADDSGLPNDRFFAVRPEGSVSTLKIQRTERGDSAVYLCASSLNPGGGPFFGPGTRLTVL.

Remarks on this clonotype: A much larger clone is a single base away; this may be a read error. The V gene is TRBV10-2, the J gene TRBJ2-3, with D perhaps matching TRBD1 (5 bases). Per germline, CDR1 WSHSY and CDR2 SAAADI. The ends were cut back, 8 bases at V and 3 bases at J, with 18 bases in the middle. The CDR3 totals 15 residues. The CDR3 is CASPRRAGRTDTQYF. CDR3 DNA sequence: TGCGCCAGCCCACGAAGGGCAGGGCGGACAGATACGCAGTATTTT.

The chain couples TRBV7-2 to TRBJ2-7; a weak D match, TRBD1 (5 bases). The CDR3 runs to 14 residues. V lost 0 bases, J lost 5 bases, and 11 bases lay in between. Looked up from germline, CDR1 is SGHTA and CDR2 is FQGNSA. This chain's CDR3 is CASSLASGLDEQYF. The CDR3 coding sequence is TGTGCCAGCAGCTTAGCGTCAGGGTTGGACGAGCAGTACTTC.

This clonotype has a count of ten or more. The rearrangement joins TRBV19 to TRBJ1-1, with D possibly TRBD1 on 6 matching bases. CDR3 length: 13 amino acids. The germline V gene encodes CDR1 LNHDA and CDR2 SQIVND (reference sequence). V was clipped by 4 bases and J by 10 bases, with 16 bases between them. The CDR3 here is CASSRAVDRPAFF. CDR3 coding DNA: TGTGCCAGTAGTAGGGCAGTCGACAGGCCAGCTTTCTTT.

This clonotype was observed at least ten times. The J gene is TRBJ2-1, the V gene TRBV10-3; the match to TRBD2 covers 16 bases. The V gene's germline CDR1 is ENHRY and CDR2 SYGVKD. After removal of 6 bases from V and 0 bases from J, the junction contained 2 bases not matched to a gene. The length of the CDR3 is 17 residues. CDR3 protein: CAIRGLAGGGSYNEQFF. The DNA for the CDR3 is TGTGCCATCAGGGGACTAGCGGGAGGGGGCTCCTACAATGAGCAGTTCTTC.

This clonotype has ten or more counts. The rearrangement joins TRBV2 to TRBJ2-1; D is uncertain. The germline V gene has CDR1 SNHLY and CDR2 FYNNEI. The CDR3 has 12 amino acids. V gave up 5 bases and J gave up 4 bases, with 6 bases separating them. For the CDR3, the DNA is TGTGCCAGCAGTAAAAGTTACAATGAGCAGTTCTTC. It encodes CASSKSYNEQFF.

This clonotype was seen a handful of times. This chain joins TRBV11-2 and TRBJ2-1, with TRBD2 identical over 7 bases. The CDR3 covers 16 residues. The ends lost 4 bases at V and 5 bases at J; junction bases unmatched: 11. The germline V gene has CDR1 SGHAT and CDR2 FQNNGV. The chain's CDR3 is CASSSTWEGLNNEQFF. The CDR3 nucleotides are TGTGCCAGCAGCTCTACATGGGAGGGCCTCAACAATGAGCAGTTCTTC.

A few counts support this clonotype. The CDR3 DNA is TGCGCCAGCAGCCAAGGGCCAGGGGGTCCCTTGACAGATACGCAGTATTTT. Encoded protein: CASSQGPGGPLTDTQYF. The gene calls are TRBV4-1 and TRBJ2-3, with TRBD1 matching over 7 bases. In germline, CDR1 is MGHRA, CDR2 YSYEKL. V gave up 1 base and J gave up 3 bases; unmatched junction bases: 10. CDR3 length: 17 residues.

This clonotype was observed many times. The chain uses TRBV27 and TRBJ1-6, with D possibly matching TRBD1 (6 bases). The germline V and J ends were trimmed by 6 bases and 4 bases, with 10 bases remaining between them. CDR1 and CDR2 from the germline V gene are MNHEY and SMNVEV (reference sequence). This CDR3 is built from 14 residues. The CDR3 DNA is TGTGCCAGCAGCTCCAGGGGTTATAATTCACCCCTCCACTTT. This encodes CASSSRGYNSPLHF.

This clonotype has only a few counts. This rearrangement joins TRBV4-2 to TRBJ2-5; 7 bases agree with TRBD2. V was clipped by 5 bases and J by 5 bases; unmatched bases: 11. Germline assignment: CDR1 LGHNA and CDR2 YNFKEQ. This CDR3 comprises 15 residues. CDR3 sequence: CASSGRGGRGETQYF. The CDR3 DNA sequence: TGTGCCAGCAGCGGGCGTGGCGGGAGAGGGGAGACCCAGTACTTC.

This clonotype was observed a few times. The chain uses TRBV29-1 and TRBJ1-2; D gene unclear. Germline V lookup: CDR1 SQVTM, CDR2 ANQGSEA. CDR3 length equals 13 residues. Trimming shortened V by 1 base and J by 8 bases, and 14 bases separated the two germline ends. The CDR3 spells CSVEAGGNIGYTF. The DNA for the CDR3 is TGCAGCGTTGAAGCTGGAGGTAATATAGGCTACACCTTC.

This clonotype was seen repeatedly, ten times or more. This chain connects TRBV10-3 to TRBJ1-1; D unresolved. Trimming took off 2 bases at V and 1 base at J, with 8 bases between the two ends. Germline V lookup: CDR1 ENHRY, CDR2 SYGVKD. This CDR3 region has 14 residues. The CDR3 reads CAISEEDENTEAFF. CDR3 bases: TGTGCCATCAGTGAGGAGGATGAGAACACTGAAGCTTTCTTT.

This clonotype was seen a few times. V usage is TRBV7-2 and J usage is TRBJ2-1; no clear D. The CDR3 has 14 amino acids. Germline V gene sequence: CDR1 SGHTA, CDR2 FQGNSA. The germline V and J ends were trimmed by 3 bases and 5 bases, with 11 bases remaining between them. The CDR3 DNA is TGTGCCAGCAGCTTGGGCGGAAGAAACAATGAGCAGTTCTTC. Its protein product is CASSLGGRNNEQFF.

V is TRBV5-1 and J is TRBJ2-7; 7 bases are a match to TRBD1. Germline V CDR1 and CDR2: SGHRS, YFSETQ. This CDR3 has 14 amino acids. J was trimmed by 4 bases and V by 4 bases; bases with no gene match: 8. CDR3 residues: CASSDRDRGYEQYV. The CDR3 DNA reads as TGCGCCAGCAGCGACCGGGACAGAGGTTACGAGCAGTACGTC.

The chain has TRBV29-1 and TRBJ1-4; D uncertain. The germline V gene encodes CDR1 SQVTM and CDR2 ANQGSEA. The V end was cut by 7 bases, the J end by 0 bases, with 12 bases between. CDR3 length: 14 amino acids. The CDR3 protein is CSALPGPTNEKLFF. DNA of the CDR3: TGCAGCGCCCTCCCCGGACCAACTAATGAAAAACTGTTTTTT.

The chain has TRBV20-1 and TRBJ2-1, with 10 bases identical to TRBD2. Germline V CDR1 and CDR2: DFQATT, SNEGSKA (reference sequence). V lost 2 bases and J lost 3; bases outside the gene matches: 7. The CDR3 runs to 16 residues. In DNA form, the CDR3 reads TGCAGTGCTAGATCTAGCGGGAGCTTTATCTACAATGAGCAGTTCTTC. This sequence encodes CSARSSGSFIYNEQFF.

This clonotype showed up many times. J is TRBJ2-1 and V is TRBV11-2; TRBD2 matches 13 bases. Unmatched junction bases numbered 8, after V lost 2 bases and J lost 7 bases. The CDR3 runs to 17 residues. Germline CDR1 reads SGHAT; CDR2 reads FQNNGV. CDR3 DNA: TGTGCCAGCAGCTTATCACAACTAGCGGGAGGGGGAAATGAGCAGTTCTTC. Its translation is CASSLSQLAGGGNEQFF.

This clonotype was detected only a few times. The genes are TRBV5-4 and TRBJ2-3; D uncertain. From germline, CDR1 is SGHNT and CDR2 YYREEE (reference sequence). Trimming pared 1 base from V and 6 bases from J, leaving 9 bases between. The CDR3 totals 13 residues. The CDR3 sequence: CASSLKVGDTQYF. The CDR3 DNA follows: TGTGCCAGCAGCTTGAAGGTGGGGGATACGCAGTATTTT.

This clonotype was detected ten times or more. The genes are TRBV25-1 and TRBJ1-1; maybe TRBD1 (6 bases). V was shortened by 1 base and J by 4 bases, with 19 bases between the two germline ends. The germline CDR1 and CDR2 sequences are MGHDK and SYGVNS. The length of the CDR3 is 17 residues. This CDR3 reads CASSEFHKRGERTEAFF. CDR3 coding DNA: TGTGCCAGCAGTGAATTTCACAAGAGGGGGGAGCGCACTGAAGCTTTCTTT. Full variable domain (rest looked up from reference TRBV25-1 and TRBJ1-1): EADIYQTPRYLVIGTGKKITLECSQTMGHDKMYWYQQDPGMELHLIHYSYGVNSTEKGDLSSESTVSRIRTEHFPLTLESARPSHTSQYLCASSEFHKRGERTEAFFGQGTRLTVV.